Shown below are 10 T cell receptor beta chains from a single sample sequenced in a study of blood T cell repertoires in COVID-19. Some clones are missing from TCRdb's copy, which holds only in-frame ones; the method was immunoSEQ multiplex PCR. Counted here are 200,000 to 300,000 clones, around 88% occurring once; the ten biggest clones make up roughly 12%. Sequenced material: peripheral blood. All receptors derive from a man older than 75 with acute or convalescent COVID-19.

The rearrangement uses TRBV6-5 and TRBJ1-5; 10 positions match TRBD1. This CDR3 contains 15 residues. J gave up 2 bases and V 6 bases, and 4 bases lay outside the gene matches. The germline V gene encodes CDR1 MNHEY and CDR2 SVGAGI. The CDR3 DNA reads TGTGCCAGCAGGACAGGGGGCGCGGGCAATCAGCCCCAGCATTTT. This codes for CASRTGGAGNQPQHF.

This chain uses TRBV4-3 with TRBJ2-3; 8 bases fit TRBD2. This CDR3 region has 15 residues. V lost 4 bases and J lost 8; bases outside the gene matches: 11. Germline CDR1 is LGHNA and CDR2 is YSLEER. The CDR3 bases are TGCGCCAGCAGCCCAGGCGGGGGCCGGGGGGGTACGCAGTATTTT. Translation: CASSPGGGRGGTQYF.

The rearrangement links TRBV2 to TRBJ1-1, with D perhaps TRBD1 (6 bases). The germline gives CDR1 SNHLY, CDR2 FYNNEI. This CDR3 region has 13 residues. Trimming removed 6 bases at V and 1 base at J, with 9 bases between. The CDR3: CASRLRGNTEAFF. CDR3 DNA sequence: TGTGCCAGCAGGCTCAGGGGGAACACTGAAGCTTTCTTT.

This clone was picked up one time. The V and J genes are TRBV29-1 and TRBJ2-3; 7 positions agree with TRBD1. Germline V gene data show CDR1 as SQVTM and CDR2 as ANQGSEA. Germline trimming cut 7 bases from V and 0 bases from J; bases unmatched to any gene: 7. The CDR3 consists of 14 residues. CDR3 DNA sequence: TGCAGCGCCGAGGGGGCCGCTAGCACAGATACGCAGTATTTT. Protein: CSAEGAASTDTQYF.

The rearrangement uses TRBV21-1 and TRBJ1-3; the DNA was not compared with TRBD1, the D call given in the table. TRBV21-1 is a listed pseudogene. CDR3 length: 15 residues. CDR3 sequence: CASSNQFDSGNTIYF. The DNA of the CDR3 is TGTGCCAGCAGCAACCAGTTCGACTCTGGAAACACCATATATTTT.

The chain couples TRBV10-3 to TRBJ2-1, with 14 bases lining up with TRBD2. CDR3 size: 15 residues. V lost 6 bases and J lost 9; bases outside the gene matches: 7. Germline CDR1 ENHRY, CDR2 SYGVKD. The CDR3 loop is CAISDGLAGGSEQFF. CDR3 bases: TGTGCCATCAGCGATGGACTAGCGGGGGGTAGTGAGCAGTTCTTC.

This clone occurred many times. V and J are TRBV6-6 and TRBJ1-1; 7 bases line up with TRBD1. The germline gives CDR1 MNHNY, CDR2 SVGAGI (reference sequence). This CDR3 comprises 17 residues. With 5 bases clipped from V and 1 base from J, the junction kept 13 bases outside the gene matches. As DNA, the CDR3 is TGTGCCAGCAGTCCGTTAGTCAGGGGGGCGAAGAACACTGAAGCTTTCTTT. Its protein product is CASSPLVRGAKNTEAFF.

Only a few counts were recorded for this clone. This chain joins TRBV6-5 and TRBJ2-2, with 9 nucleotides matching TRBD1. The germline V gene has CDR1 MNHEY and CDR2 SVGAGI. The CDR3 totals 15 residues. Trimming cost V 6 bases and J 6 bases; bases outside gene matches: 8. The CDR3, as DNA: TGTGCCAGCAGAATGGACAGGGGTAACGCCGGGGAGCTGTTTTTT. Protein: CASRMDRGNAGELFF.

The J gene is TRBJ1-1, the V gene TRBV7-2, with TRBD1 identical over 8 bases. The CDR3 totals 16 residues. The V segment lost 5 bases and the J segment 5 bases; nucleotides outside the gene matches: 13. Germline V gives CDR1 SGHTA, CDR2 FQGNSA. This chain's CDR3 is CASSPTGATTKTEAFF. The CDR3, as DNA: TGTGCCAGCAGCCCGACAGGGGCGACCACAAAAACTGAAGCTTTCTTT.

This sequence joins TRBV19 and TRBJ2-1; 9 bases are a match to TRBD1. This CDR3 has 15 amino acids. Trimming cost V 2 bases and J 4 bases; bases outside gene matches: 3. Germline-derived CDR1 and CDR2 are LNHDA and SQIVND (reference sequence). CDR3 in amino acids: CASSISTGGYNEQFF. DNA of the CDR3: TGTGCCAGTAGTATATCGACAGGGGGGTACAATGAGCAGTTCTTC.